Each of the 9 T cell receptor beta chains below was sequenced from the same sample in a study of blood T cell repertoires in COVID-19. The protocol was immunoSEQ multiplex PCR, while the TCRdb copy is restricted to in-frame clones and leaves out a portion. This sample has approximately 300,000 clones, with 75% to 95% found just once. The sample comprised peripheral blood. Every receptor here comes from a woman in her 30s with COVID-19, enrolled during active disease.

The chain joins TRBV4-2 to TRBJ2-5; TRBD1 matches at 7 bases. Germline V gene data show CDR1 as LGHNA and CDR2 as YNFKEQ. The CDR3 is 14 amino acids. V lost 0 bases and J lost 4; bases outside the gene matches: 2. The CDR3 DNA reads TGTGCCAGCAGCCAAGATTACAGGGGAGAGACCCAGTACTTC. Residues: CASSQDYRGETQYF.

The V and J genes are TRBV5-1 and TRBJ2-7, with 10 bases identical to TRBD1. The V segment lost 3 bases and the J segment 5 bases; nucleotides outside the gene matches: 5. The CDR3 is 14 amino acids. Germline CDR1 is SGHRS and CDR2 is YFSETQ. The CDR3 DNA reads TGCGCCAGCAGCTGGGGACAGGGGCCGGACGAGCAGTACTTC. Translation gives CASSWGQGPDEQYF.

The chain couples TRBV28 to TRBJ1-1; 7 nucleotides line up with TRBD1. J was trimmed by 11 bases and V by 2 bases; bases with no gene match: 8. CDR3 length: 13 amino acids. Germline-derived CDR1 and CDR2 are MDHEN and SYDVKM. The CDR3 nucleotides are TGTGCCAGCAGTTTAGGGGCGACAGGGTTCGCTTTCTTT. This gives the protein CASSLGATGFAFF. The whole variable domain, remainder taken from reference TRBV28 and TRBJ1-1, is DVKVTQSSRYLVKRTGEKVFLECVQDMDHENMFWYRQDPGLGLRLIYFSYDVKMKEKGDIPEGYSVSREKKERFSLILESASTNQTSMYLCASSLGATGFAFFGQGTRLTVV.

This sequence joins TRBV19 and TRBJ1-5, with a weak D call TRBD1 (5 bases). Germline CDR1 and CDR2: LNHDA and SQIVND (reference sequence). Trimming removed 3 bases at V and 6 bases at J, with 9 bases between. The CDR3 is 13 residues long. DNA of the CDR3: TGTGCCAGTAGTATGGGGGGGGGTCAGCCCCAGCATTTT. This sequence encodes CASSMGGGQPQHF.

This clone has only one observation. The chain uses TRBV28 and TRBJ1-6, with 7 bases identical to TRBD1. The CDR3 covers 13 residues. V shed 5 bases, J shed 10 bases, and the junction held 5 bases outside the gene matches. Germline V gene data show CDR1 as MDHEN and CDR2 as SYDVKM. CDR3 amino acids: CASSTGVQSPLHF. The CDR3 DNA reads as TGTGCCAGCAGTACAGGGGTTCAATCACCCCTCCACTTT.

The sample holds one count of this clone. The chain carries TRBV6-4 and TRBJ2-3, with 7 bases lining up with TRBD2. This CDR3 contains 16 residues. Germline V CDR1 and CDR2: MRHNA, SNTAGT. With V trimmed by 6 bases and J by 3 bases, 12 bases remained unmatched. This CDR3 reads CASSPGGGSGTDTQYF. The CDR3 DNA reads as TGTGCCAGCAGCCCGGGAGGCGGGAGTGGGACAGATACGCAGTATTTT.

CDR3 sequence: CASSPGTGNTIYF. The DNA of the CDR3 is TGTGCCAGCAGCCCAGGAACTGGAAACACCATATATTTT. The chain carries TRBV3-1 (or the pseudogene TRBV3-2) and TRBJ1-3, with D unclear. CDR1 and CDR2 from the germline V gene are LGHDT and YNNKEL (reference sequence). This CDR3 region has 13 residues. Between the trimmed V and J ends, which lost 4 bases and 2 bases, there was a span of 6 bases.

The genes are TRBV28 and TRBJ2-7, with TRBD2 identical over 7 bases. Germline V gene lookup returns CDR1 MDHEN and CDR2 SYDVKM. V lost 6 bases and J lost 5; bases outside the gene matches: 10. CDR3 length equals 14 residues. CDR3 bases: TGTGCCAGCAGCATCATTGGCGGGAGCAACGAGCAGTACTTC. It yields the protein CASSIIGGSNEQYF.

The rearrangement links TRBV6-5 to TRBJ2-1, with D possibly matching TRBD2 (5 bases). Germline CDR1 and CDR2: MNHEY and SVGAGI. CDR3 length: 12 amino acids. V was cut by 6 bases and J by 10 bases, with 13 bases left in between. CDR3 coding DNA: TGTGCCAGCAGCCGGCCATCGGGGGAGCAGTTCTTC. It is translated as CASSRPSGEQFF.